These 19 T cell receptor beta chains came from one sample sequenced in a study of cytomegalovirus exposure and HLA in healthy donors. Data came from immunoSEQ multiplex PCR; TCRdb stores just in-frame clones and leaves some out. The table lists 100,000 to 150,000 clones, 75% to 90% of them singletons. The sample consisted of PBMCs. The receptors shown here come from a woman younger than 35 in good health and CMV-seronegative.

The rearrangement joins TRBV10-1 to TRBJ1-1; D ambiguous. Germline loops: CDR1 WNHNN, CDR2 SYGVQD (reference sequence). The V end was cut by 2 bases, the J end by 1 base, with 5 bases between. This CDR3 comprises 13 residues. CDR3 amino acids: CASSEEGNTEAFF. Here the CDR3 DNA reads TGCGCCAGCAGTGAGGAGGGGAACACTGAAGCTTTCTTT.

This clone has just a few counts. The chain is built from TRBV5-4 and TRBJ2-3, with 14 bases matching TRBD2. Germline CDR1 is SGHNT and CDR2 is YYREEE (reference sequence). J gave up 2 bases and V 4 bases, and 3 bases lay outside the gene matches. The CDR3 is 16 residues long. This CDR3 reads CASSAGLAGVTDTQYF. The CDR3 bases are TGTGCCAGCAGCGCGGGACTAGCGGGGGTCACAGATACGCAGTATTTT. The full variable domain, with the rest looked up from reference TRBV5-4 and TRBJ2-3, is ETGVTQSPTHLIKTRGQQVTLRCSSQSGHNTVSWYQQALGQGPQFIFQYYREEENGRGNFPPRFSGLQFPNYSSELNVNALELDDSALYLCASSAGLAGVTDTQYFGPGTRLTVL.

The chain uses TRBV11-2 and TRBJ1-5; D remains unclear. Trimming pared 1 base from V and 2 bases from J, leaving 12 bases between. Germline V gene sequence: CDR1 SGHAT, CDR2 FQNNGV. This CDR3 spans 16 amino acids. The CDR3 nucleotides read TGTGCCAGCAGCTTAGCCCCGTACCGGGGCAATCAGCCCCAGCATTTT. Its translation is CASSLAPYRGNQPQHF.

The gene calls are TRBV4-1 and TRBJ1-1, with D tentatively TRBD1 (6 bases). Per the germline V gene, CDR1 is MGHRA and CDR2 is YSYEKL. This CDR3 is built from 15 residues. V gave up 4 bases and J gave up 0 bases, with 12 bases separating them. For the CDR3, the DNA is TGCGCCAGCAGCCCGGTCCAGGGGCTGAACACTGAAGCTTTCTTT. This translates into CASSPVQGLNTEAFF.

V usage is TRBV5-1 and J usage is TRBJ1-2, with 11 bases matching TRBD1. Germline trimming cut 4 bases from V and 6 bases from J; bases unmatched to any gene: 2. This CDR3 region has 13 residues. Germline CDR1 reads SGHRS; CDR2 reads YFSETQ. The CDR3 loop is CASSRGQGDGYTF. CDR3 in DNA: TGCGCCAGCAGCAGGGGACAGGGGGATGGCTACACCTTC. The whole variable domain, filled in from reference TRBV5-1 and TRBJ1-2, reads KAGVTQTPRYLIKTRGQQVTLSCSPISGHRSVSWYQQTPGQGLQFLFEYFSETQRNKGNFPGRFSGRQFSNSRSEMNVSTLELGDSALYLCASSRGQGDGYTFGSGTRLTVV.

The chain carries TRBV7-2 and TRBJ2-5; TRBD2 matches at 9 bases. The CDR3 contains 15 residues. The V segment lost 1 base and the J segment 5 bases; nucleotides outside the gene matches: 5. Germline V gives CDR1 SGHTA, CDR2 FQGNSA. CDR3 in amino acids: CASSLVGTSYETQYF. For the CDR3, the DNA is TGTGCCAGCAGCTTAGTGGGGACTAGCTACGAGACCCAGTACTTC. The whole variable domain, filled in from reference TRBV7-2 and TRBJ2-5, reads GAGVSQSPSNKVTEKGKDVELRCDPISGHTALYWYRQSLGQGLEFLIYFQGNSAPDKSGLPSDRFSAERTGGSVSTLTIQRTQQEDSAVYLCASSLVGTSYETQYFGPGTRLLVL.

V usage is TRBV5-1 and J usage is TRBJ1-1; 7 nucleotides align to TRBD1. Germline V gives CDR1 SGHRS, CDR2 YFSETQ. This CDR3 comprises 14 residues. With V trimmed by 4 bases and J by 3 bases, 6 bases remained unmatched. For the CDR3, the DNA is TGCGCCAGCAGCCGCGGACAGGTGGACACTGAAGCTTTCTTT. Residues: CASSRGQVDTEAFF.

The chain carries TRBV4-2 and TRBJ1-1, with TRBD1 matching 7 bases. After removal of 2 bases from V and 0 bases from J, the junction contained 9 bases not matched to a gene. CDR1 is LGHNA, CDR2 YNFKEQ, per germline. There are 17 residues in the CDR3. DNA for the CDR3: TGTGCCAGCAGCCAAAGATACGGGACAGATATGAACACTGAAGCTTTCTTT. It encodes CASSQRYGTDMNTEAFF.

CDR3 sequence reads: CASSMSPGQGPYEQYF. DNA for the CDR3: TGTGCCAGCAGCATGTCGCCGGGACAGGGGCCCTACGAGCAGTACTTC. The V call is TRBV7-9, the J call TRBJ2-7; 10 positions match TRBD1. The CDR3 consists of 16 residues. Germline V lookup: CDR1 SEHNR, CDR2 FQNEAQ (reference sequence). Germline trimming cut 5 bases from V and 2 bases from J; bases unmatched to any gene: 9.

The V gene is TRBV6-5, the J gene TRBJ1-3, with D maybe TRBD1 (6 bases). Germline loops: CDR1 MNHEY, CDR2 SVGAGI. This CDR3 has 16 residues. Trimming took 3 bases from V and 4 from J, leaving 16 bases between them. CDR3 sequence reads: CASSYLGQTPGNTIYF. The CDR3 bases are TGTGCCAGCAGTTATTTAGGACAGACTCCGGGAAACACCATATATTTT.

Notes on this clone: The junction and the germline gene differ at one end; a read error may be behind it. This sequence joins TRBV7-7 and TRBJ2-2; 15 bases agree with TRBD2. The germline V gene encodes CDR1 SSHAT and CDR2 FNYEAQ (reference sequence). CDR3 length: 18 amino acids. The DNA for the CDR3 is TGTGCTAGCAGCCCTGGACTAGCGGGGGGGCTTGACACCGGGGAGCTGTTTTTT. Its protein is CASSPGLAGGLDTGELFF.

The chain joins TRBV6-5 to TRBJ2-7; 7 bases agree with TRBD1. Germline V gene lookup returns CDR1 MNHEY and CDR2 SVGAGI. This CDR3 has 14 amino acids. V lost 3 bases and J lost 2; bases outside the gene matches: 4. CDR3 sequence reads: CASSYRQGPYEQYF. DNA for the CDR3: TGTGCCAGCAGTTATCGACAGGGTCCCTACGAGCAGTACTTC.

The chain carries TRBV14 and TRBJ1-1; D is possibly TRBD1 (5 bases). The V end was cut by 8 bases, the J end by 2 bases, with 6 bases between. CDR1 and CDR2 from the germline V gene are SGHDN and FVKESK. This CDR3 has 11 amino acids. This CDR3 is CASGQNTEAFF. CDR3 DNA: TGTGCCAGCGGACAAAACACTGAAGCTTTCTTT.

The chain employs TRBV4-2 and TRBJ2-1; 8 bases are shared with TRBD2. Germline values: CDR1 LGHNA, CDR2 YNFKEQ. The junction had 9 bases not matched to a gene; V was cut back by 3 bases and J by 5 bases. The length of the CDR3 is 16 residues. The CDR3 DNA follows: TGTGCCAGCAGCCAGGCGGGGGGCCCCAAACACAATGAGCAGTTCTTC. Translated: CASSQAGGPKHNEQFF.

The J gene is TRBJ1-5, the V gene TRBV19, with D uncertain. The ends were cut back, 3 bases at V and 4 bases at J, with 16 bases in the middle. From germline, CDR1 is LNHDA and CDR2 SQIVND (reference sequence). The CDR3 is 16 residues long. The CDR3 coding sequence is TGTGCCAGTAGTATTTTAACCTCGACGGGAAATCAGCCCCAGCATTTT. Its translation is CASSILTSTGNQPQHF.

This chain connects TRBV14 to TRBJ2-7; tentative D call: TRBD1 (6 bases). The CDR3 is made up of 14 amino acids. Trimming cost V 5 bases and J 3 bases, with 14 bases left between them. The germline V gene encodes CDR1 SGHDN and CDR2 FVKESK. This chain's CDR3 is CASSYGQNLYEQYF. As DNA, the CDR3 is TGTGCCAGCAGCTATGGACAGAACCTCTACGAGCAGTACTTC.

V and J are TRBV10-1 and TRBJ2-1, with D maybe TRBD2 (6 bases). V lost 4 bases and J lost 6, with 19 bases in between. The CDR3 runs 16 residues. Germline CDR1 and CDR2: WNHNN and SYGVQD (reference sequence). Here the CDR3 reads CASSAEVVRGLNEQFF. CDR3 bases: TGCGCCAGCAGTGCCGAGGTTGTTCGGGGACTCAATGAGCAGTTCTTC.

The V and J genes are TRBV19 and TRBJ2-1; maybe TRBD2 (5 bases). The CDR3 extends over 12 amino acids. With 10 bases removed from V and 6 bases from J, the gap between germline ends came to 13 bases. In germline, CDR1 is LNHDA, CDR2 SQIVND (reference sequence). The CDR3 DNA sequence: TGTGCCACACAGCGGCGTCTCAATGAGCAGTTCTTC. It codes for CATQRRLNEQFF.

DNA for the CDR3: TGTGCCAGCAGCCGAGTGGGGACTAGCGGCTACGAGCAGTACTTC. Its protein product is CASSRVGTSGYEQYF. The chain joins TRBV6-5 to TRBJ2-7; 11 bases match TRBD2. In germline, CDR1 is MNHEY, CDR2 SVGAGI. V lost 6 bases, J lost 3 bases, and 7 bases stayed unmatched. The CDR3 has 15 amino acids.